This TCR beta chain was sequenced during a study of shared clonotypes between healthy human individuals. Study-level information: A donor's plate count was three for CD4 naive and three for CD4 memory; CD8 naive had two and CD8 memory one.

Deep was the level at which the assay was run. Genomic DNA per cell subset filled all wells of several immunoSEQ plates. Measured with immunoSEQ multiplex PCR; TCRdb has only the in-frame clones, and not every one. Among 1.5 million to 1.9 million clones listed, 95% to 99% were seen once. Trimming removed 1 base at V and 5 bases at J, with 12 bases between. This CDR3 contains 14 residues. The germline V gene encodes CDR1 KGHSH and CDR2 LQKENI. Sequencing input: naive CD4+ T cells sorted from blood. As for subset: CD45RA+ positively selected. The J gene is TRBJ2-7, the V gene TRBV18; D is unclear. The sequence came from a young man in good health. This CDR3 reads CASSPLIGPDEQYF. In DNA form, the CDR3 reads TGTGCCAGCTCACCACTCATTGGCCCTGACGAGCAGTACTTC.